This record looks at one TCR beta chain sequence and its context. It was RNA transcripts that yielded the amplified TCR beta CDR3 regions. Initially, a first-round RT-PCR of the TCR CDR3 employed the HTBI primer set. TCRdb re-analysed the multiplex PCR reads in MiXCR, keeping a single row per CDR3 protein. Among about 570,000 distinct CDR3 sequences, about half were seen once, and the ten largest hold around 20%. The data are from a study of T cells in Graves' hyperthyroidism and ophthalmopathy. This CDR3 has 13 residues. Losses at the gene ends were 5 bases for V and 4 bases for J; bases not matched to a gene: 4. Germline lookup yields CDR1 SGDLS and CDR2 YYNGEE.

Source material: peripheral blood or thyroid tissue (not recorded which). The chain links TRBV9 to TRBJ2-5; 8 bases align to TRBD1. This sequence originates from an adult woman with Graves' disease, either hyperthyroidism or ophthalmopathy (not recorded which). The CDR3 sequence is CASSSQGGETQYF. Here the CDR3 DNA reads TGTGCCAGCAGTTCACAGGGGGGAGAGACCCAGTACTTC.